This T cell receptor (beta chain) was observed in a study of T-cell reconstitution after alpha-beta-depleted transplantation in children. Preparation of the TCRbeta library used unique molecular identifiers. MiXCR, run by TCRdb on the PCR reads, gives a single entry per CDR3 protein. The table lists roughly 300,000 distinct CDR3 sequences, around 10% of them singletons. The CDR3 covers 16 residues. With 5 bases clipped from V and 2 bases from J, the junction kept 5 bases outside the gene matches. Sequenced here: peripheral blood, sampled 180 days after TCRalphabeta/CD19-depleted stem cell transplant. The V call is TRBV12-3 or TRBV12-4, the J call TRBJ2-1; 11 positions agree with TRBD2. This clonotype was obtained from a male patient between 2 and 15 years old who had a stem cell transplant for chronic granulomatous disease, so the T cells may come from the graft donor. CDR3 coding DNA: TGTGCCAGCAGTCCAATGACTAGCGGGACCTACAATGAGCAGTTCTTC. Residues: CASSPMTSGTYNEQFF.